A selection of T cell receptor beta chains follows, all from one sample in a study of tumor-infiltrating lymphocytes in oesophageal squamous cell carcinoma. MiXCR was run by TCRdb on the PCR reads, yielding one entry per CDR3 protein. The repertoire holds 10,000 or so distinct CDR3 sequences, 45% to 65% seen once, with 30% to 40% in the top ten. Source material: esophageal tumor tissue. The receptors stem from a female donor with esophageal squamous cell carcinoma. The CDR3 runs from the conserved cysteine through the conserved F or W. A D gene is named only where the DNA matches it firmly. Some rows mark clone size as missing; the rest say once, few, many or name a class of expanded clone.

v_gene: TRBV7-9; j_gene: TRBJ2-7; abundance: few; d_gene: TRBD1; CDR3nt: TGTGCCAGCAGCTTAGATTGGACAGGAGTGCCCTACGAGCAGTACTTC; CDR3aa: CASSLDWTGVPYEQYF
v_gene: TRBV7-2; j_gene: TRBJ2-1; abundance: -; d_gene: -; CDR3nt: TGTGCCAGCAGCCCCAAGACAGGGAGGAATGAGCAGTTCTTC; CDR3aa: CASSPKTGRNEQFF
v_gene: TRBV6-1; j_gene: TRBJ2-3; abundance: -; d_gene: TRBD2; CDR3nt: TGTGCCAGCAGTGAAGCCCCTAGGGGCGGGGGGGCCGGGAACACAGATACGCAGTATTTT; CDR3aa: CASSEAPRGGGAGNTDTQYF
v_gene: TRBV6-1; j_gene: TRBJ2-3; abundance: many; d_gene: TRBD1; CDR3nt: TGTGCCAGCAGTGAAAGACAGGGGGTCGCAGATACGCAGTATTTT; CDR3aa: CASSERQGVADTQYF
v_gene: TRBV7-8; j_gene: TRBJ1-6; abundance: once; d_gene: TRBD1; CDR3nt: TGTGCCAGCAGCTTAGAGGGGACAGCAAATTCACCCCTCCACTTT; CDR3aa: CASSLEGTANSPLHF
v_gene: TRBV6-6; j_gene: TRBJ2-7; abundance: -; d_gene: TRBD2; CDR3nt: TGTGCCAGCATATCTAGCGGGAGGGGGAATGAGCAGTACTTC; CDR3aa: CASISSGRGNEQYF
v_gene: TRBV28; j_gene: TRBJ2-7; abundance: -; d_gene: -; CDR3nt: TGTGCCAGCACCGAAAGCAGGGCTCGGGAGCAGTACTTC; CDR3aa: CASTESRAREQYF
v_gene: TRBV10-3; j_gene: TRBJ2-1; abundance: -; d_gene: TRBD1; CDR3nt: TGTGCCATCAGTGACGGGACAGGGTTCTACAATGAGCAGTTCTTC; CDR3aa: CAISDGTGFYNEQFF
v_gene: TRBV12-3/TRBV12-4; j_gene: TRBJ1-1; abundance: -; d_gene: -; CDR3nt: TGTGCCAGCACTCCTTCAGCCTCGAACACTGAAGCTTTCTTT; CDR3aa: CASTPSASNTEAFF
v_gene: TRBV28; j_gene: TRBJ1-3; abundance: medium-sized; d_gene: -; CDR3nt: TGTGCCAGCAGTTTATCGGCCCGCCTTCTATATTTT; CDR3aa: CASSLSARLLYF
v_gene: TRBV7-9; j_gene: TRBJ2-7; abundance: -; d_gene: TRBD1; CDR3nt: TGTGCCAACAGCCTACCGGGGACAGGTCCTTACGAGCAGTACTTC; CDR3aa: CANSLPGTGPYEQYF
v_gene: TRBV5-4; j_gene: TRBJ1-1; abundance: many; d_gene: TRBD1; CDR3nt: TGTGCCAGCAGCTTGGGGGCAGGGGGTTTCACTGAAGCTTTCTTT; CDR3aa: CASSLGAGGFTEAFF
v_gene: TRBV7-9; j_gene: TRBJ1-6; abundance: -; d_gene: -; CDR3nt: TGTGCCAGCAGCCAGAACGTGGGCGAGCAGTACTTT; CDR3aa: CASSQNVGEQYF
v_gene: TRBV10-3; j_gene: TRBJ1-3; abundance: many; d_gene: -; CDR3nt: TGTGCCATCAGTGGCCAGGACAGCTCTGGAAACACCATATATTTT; CDR3aa: CAISGQDSSGNTIYF
v_gene: TRBV10-3; j_gene: TRBJ2-7; abundance: many; d_gene: TRBD1; CDR3nt: TGTGCCATCAGGCTGGATGGGACAGGGAACGAGCAGTACTTC; CDR3aa: CAIRLDGTGNEQYF
v_gene: TRBV7-8; j_gene: TRBJ2-1; abundance: -; d_gene: -; CDR3nt: TGTGCCAGCACCCAAGCACAGGGGGGGAGTGAGCAGTTCTTC; CDR3aa: CASTQAQGGSEQFF
v_gene: TRBV5-3; j_gene: TRBJ2-6; abundance: -; d_gene: TRBD2; CDR3nt: TGTGCCAGCAGTCTCGGGGGGTCTGGGGCCAACGTCCTGACTTTC; CDR3aa: CASSLGGSGANVLTF
v_gene: TRBV2; j_gene: TRBJ2-1; abundance: -; d_gene: TRBD1; CDR3nt: TGTGCCAGCAGTGTGCAGGGGGCAACCACCTACGAGCAGTTCTTC; CDR3aa: CASSVQGATTYEQFF
v_gene: TRBV7-3; j_gene: TRBJ2-2; abundance: -; d_gene: -; CDR3nt: TGTGCCAGCAGCTCGGGGGCTCTCGGGGAGCTGTTTTTT; CDR3aa: CASSSGALGELFF
v_gene: TRBV7-3; j_gene: TRBJ2-5; abundance: -; d_gene: -; CDR3nt: TGTGCCAGCAGCTTAAACGGGGGGCAGGAGACCCAGTACTTC; CDR3aa: CASSLNGGQETQYF